This T cell receptor beta chain was profiled in a study of CD8 T cells in Susac syndrome. Random hexamers served to reverse transcribe about 0.45 to 1 ug RNA. MiXCR, run by TCRdb on the immunoSEQ multiplex PCR reads, gives a single entry per CDR3 protein. This table holds just over 150,000 distinct CDR3 sequences, 85% to 95% found once. The sequence was collected from a human donor with Susac syndrome. Specimen: CD4+ T cells from PBMCs.

The CDR3 reads CSVVRVITGELFF. CDR3 in DNA: TGCAGCGTTGTAAGGGTAATCACCGGGGAGCTGTTTTTT. V is TRBV29-1 and J is TRBJ2-2; D unresolved. Per the germline V gene, CDR1 is SQVTM and CDR2 is ANQGSEA. V was cut by 4 bases and J by 4 bases, with 10 bases left in between. The length of the CDR3 is 13 residues.